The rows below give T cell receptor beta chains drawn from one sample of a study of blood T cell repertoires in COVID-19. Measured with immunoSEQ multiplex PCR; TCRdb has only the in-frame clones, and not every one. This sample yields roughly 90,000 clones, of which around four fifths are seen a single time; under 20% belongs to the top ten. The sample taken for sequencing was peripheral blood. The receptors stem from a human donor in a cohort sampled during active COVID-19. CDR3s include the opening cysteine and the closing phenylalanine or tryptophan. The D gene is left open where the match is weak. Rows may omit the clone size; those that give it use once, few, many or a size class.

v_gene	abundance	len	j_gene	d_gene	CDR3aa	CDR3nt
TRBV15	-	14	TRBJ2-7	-	CATGTQGGGDEQYF	TGTGCCACCGGGACACAGGGAGGGGGGGACGAGCAGTACTTC
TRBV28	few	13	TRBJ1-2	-	CASTLTATYGYTF	TGTGCCAGCACCCTGACAGCGACCTATGGCTACACCTTC
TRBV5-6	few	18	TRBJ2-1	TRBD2	CASSRGLAGVSSYNEQFF	TGTGCCAGCAGCAGGGGACTAGCGGGGGTGAGCTCCTACAATGAGCAGTTCTTC
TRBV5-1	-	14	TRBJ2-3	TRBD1	CASSFGQGYDTQYF	TGCGCCAGCAGCTTTGGACAGGGTTACGATACGCAGTATTTT
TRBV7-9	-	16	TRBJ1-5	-	CASSLVGGWSNQPQHF	TGTGCCAGCAGCTTAGTGGGGGGTTGGAGCAATCAGCCCCAGCATTTT
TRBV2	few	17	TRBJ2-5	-	CASTPRPRSRIQETQYF	TGTGCCAGCACCCCACGTCCCAGATCACGAATCCAAGAGACCCAGTACTTC
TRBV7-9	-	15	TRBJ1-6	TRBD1	CASSFAGQGLSPLHF	TGTGCCAGCAGCTTTGCGGGACAGGGCCTTTCACCCCTCCACTTT
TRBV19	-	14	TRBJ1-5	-	CASKQLNSNQPQHF	TGTGCCAGTAAACAGCTCAATAGCAATCAGCCCCAGCATTTT
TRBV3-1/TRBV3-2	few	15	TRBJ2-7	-	CASSLGVASSYEQYF	TGTGCCAGCAGCCTCGGAGTAGCGAGCTCCTACGAGCAGTACTTC
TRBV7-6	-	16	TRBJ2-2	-	CASSNPFFANTGELFF	TGTGCCAGCAGCAATCCCTTTTTCGCGAACACCGGGGAGCTGTTTTTT
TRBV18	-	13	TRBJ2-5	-	CASSENRKETQYF	TGTGCCAGCTCAGAGAATCGTAAAGAGACCCAGTACTTC
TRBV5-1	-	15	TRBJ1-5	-	CASSLEGGGYQPQHF	TGCGCCAGCAGCTTGGAGGGGGGGGGTTATCAGCCCCAGCATTTT
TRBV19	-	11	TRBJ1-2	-	CASLQNYGYTF	TGTGCCAGTCTACAGAACTATGGCTACACCTTC
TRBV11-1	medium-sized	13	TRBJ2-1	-	CASSPGSINEQFF	TGTGCCAGCAGCCCGGGATCAATCAATGAGCAGTTCTTC
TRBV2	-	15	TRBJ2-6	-	CASQGSRSGANVLTF	TGTGCCAGCCAGGGATCACGCTCTGGGGCCAACGTCCTGACTTTC
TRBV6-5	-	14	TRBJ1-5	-	CASRSGTNYQPQHF	TGTGCCAGCCGTTCCGGGACAAATTATCAGCCCCAGCATTTT
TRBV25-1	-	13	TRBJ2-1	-	CASSPLVYNEQFF	TGTGCCAGCAGTCCACTAGTATACAATGAGCAGTTCTTC
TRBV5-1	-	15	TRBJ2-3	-	CASSLASSSTDTQYF	TGCGCCAGCAGCTTGGCGAGCTCTAGCACAGATACGCAGTATTTT
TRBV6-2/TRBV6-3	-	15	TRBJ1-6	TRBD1	CASSPGRDRGSPLHF	TGTGCCAGCAGCCCGGGACGGGACAGGGGGTCACCCCTCCACTTT
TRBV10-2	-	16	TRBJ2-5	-	CARNWGLAAYQETQYF	TGCGCCAGAAACTGGGGGCTAGCGGCGTACCAAGAGACCCAGTACTTC
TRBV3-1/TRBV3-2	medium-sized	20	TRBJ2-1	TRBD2	CASSQGDITSGRESYNEQFF	TGTGCCAGCAGCCAAGGGGACATCACTAGCGGTAGAGAATCCTACAATGAGCAGTTCTTC
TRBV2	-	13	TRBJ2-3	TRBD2	CALSGRSTDTQYF	TGTGCACTTAGCGGGAGGTCCACAGATACGCAGTATTTT
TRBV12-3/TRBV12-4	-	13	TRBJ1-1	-	CASTTPSGTEAFF	TGTGCCAGCACCACACCGAGCGGCACTGAAGCTTTCTTT
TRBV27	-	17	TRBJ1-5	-	CASSLSGVFTGNQPQHF	TGTGCCAGCAGTTTATCAGGGGTATTCACCGGCAATCAGCCCCAGCATTTT
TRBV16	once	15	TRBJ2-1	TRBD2	CASSLTSGSYNEQFF	TGTGCCAGCAGCCTGACTAGCGGATCATACAATGAGCAGTTCTTC
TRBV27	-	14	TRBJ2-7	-	CASSRQGTTYEQYF	TGTGCCAGCAGTCGTCAGGGGACAACCTACGAGCAGTACTTC
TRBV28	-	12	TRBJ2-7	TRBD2	CASSRSSGEQYF	TGTGCCAGCAGTCGGAGTAGCGGGGAGCAGTACTTC
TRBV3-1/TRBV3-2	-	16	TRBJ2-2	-	CASSQGDRAVTGELFF	TGTGCCAGCAGCCAAGGGGATCGAGCGGTCACCGGGGAGCTGTTTTTT
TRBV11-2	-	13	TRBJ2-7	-	CASSLGQVYEQYF	TGTGCCAGCAGCTTAGGACAGGTCTACGAGCAGTACTTC
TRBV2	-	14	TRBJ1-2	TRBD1	CASHRTGGPSGYTF	TGTGCCAGCCATAGGACAGGGGGCCCCAGTGGCTACACCTTC
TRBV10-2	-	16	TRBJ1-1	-	CASSGVGSSLNTEAFF	TGCGCCAGCAGTGGGGTAGGGAGCAGCCTGAACACTGAAGCTTTCTTT
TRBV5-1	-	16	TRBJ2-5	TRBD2	CASSFQAGGTGETQYF	TGCGCCAGCAGCTTCCAAGCGGGGGGGACCGGAGAGACCCAGTACTTC
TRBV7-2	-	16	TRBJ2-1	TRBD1	CASSLVGTGVINEQFF	TGTGCCAGCAGCTTAGTTGGGACAGGGGTTATAAATGAGCAGTTCTTC
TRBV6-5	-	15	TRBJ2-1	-	CASSYSLASYNEQFF	TGTGCCAGCAGTTACTCGCTAGCCTCCTACAATGAGCAGTTCTTC
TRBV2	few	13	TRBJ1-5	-	CASRWTENQPQHF	TGTGCCAGCAGATGGACAGAAAATCAGCCCCAGCATTTT
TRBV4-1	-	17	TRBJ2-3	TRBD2	CASSQAALAGTTDTQYF	TGCGCCAGCAGCCAAGCGGCGCTAGCGGGGACCACAGATACGCAGTATTTT
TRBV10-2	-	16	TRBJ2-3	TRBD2	CASRAGRESATDTQYF	TGCGCCAGCAGGGCCGGGAGGGAGTCGGCAACAGATACGCAGTATTTT
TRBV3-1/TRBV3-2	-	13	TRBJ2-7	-	CASSRQISYEQYF	TGTGCCAGCAGCCGCCAGATCTCCTACGAGCAGTACTTC
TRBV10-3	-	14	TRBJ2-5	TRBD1	CAISQPGTEETQYF	TGTGCCATCAGCCAACCCGGGACAGAAGAGACCCAGTACTTC
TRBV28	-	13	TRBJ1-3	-	CASRGSSGNTIYF	TGTGCCAGCCGGGGATCCTCTGGAAACACCATATATTTT
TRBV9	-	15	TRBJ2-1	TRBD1	CASSVLQGAYNEQFF	TGTGCCAGCAGCGTACTACAGGGGGCCTACAATGAGCAGTTCTTC